One sample yielded the 10 T cell receptor beta chains listed below, sequenced in a study of blood T cell repertoires in COVID-19. Produced via immunoSEQ multiplex PCR; TCRdb's table is partial and in-frame only. The sample shows 250,000 to 350,000 clones, 80% to 90% of them seen only once. The sample comprised peripheral blood. These receptors all stem from a man under 40 with acute or convalescent COVID-19.

The chain combines TRBV30 with TRBJ1-2; D is possibly TRBD1 (5 bases). This CDR3 region has 16 residues. Trimming stripped 0 bases from V and 0 bases from J, with 14 bases between. CDR1 and CDR2 (germline): GTSNPN, SVGIG (reference sequence). The CDR3 DNA reads as TGTGCCTGGAGTGTACCAATAGGGGCAACTAACTATGGCTACACCTTC. This translates into CAWSVPIGATNYGYTF.

CDR3 region: CASSLAGTRSHEQYF. Written as DNA, the CDR3 is TGTGCCAGCAGTCTTGCCGGGACTAGATCCCACGAGCAGTACTTC. The V and J genes are TRBV28 and TRBJ2-7, with 8 bases lining up with TRBD2. CDR1 and CDR2 (germline): MDHEN, SYDVKM. The CDR3 is 15 residues long. V shed 5 bases, J shed 5 bases, and the junction held 11 bases outside the gene matches.

Points on this clone: This CDR3 is also generated by other DNA sequences in the sample. The V and J genes are TRBV19 and TRBJ1-5; D remains ambiguous. The V end was cut by 6 bases, the J end by 3 bases, with 9 bases between. Germline V lookup: CDR1 LNHDA, CDR2 SQIVND (reference sequence). This CDR3 contains 13 residues. The CDR3 nucleotides are TGTGCCAGTAGCCGACAATCCAATCAGCCCCAGCATTTT. Translated: CASSRQSNQPQHF.

This clone was observed a single time. This chain uses TRBV3-1 (or the pseudogene TRBV3-2) with TRBJ1-2; no clear D. This CDR3 region has 15 residues. Trimming removed 5 bases at V and 5 bases at J, with 18 bases between. Germline V CDR1 and CDR2: LGHDT, YNNKEL (reference sequence). The CDR3 loop reads CASSISRAGLYGYTF. DNA of the CDR3: TGTGCCAGCAGCATCTCGAGGGCGGGATTGTATGGCTACACCTTC.

This clone has only one observation. V usage is TRBV19 and J usage is TRBJ1-2; 8 bases map to TRBD1. Germline loops: CDR1 LNHDA, CDR2 SQIVND (reference sequence). There are 15 residues in the CDR3. Unmatched junction bases numbered 9, after V lost 6 bases and J lost 3 bases. Written as DNA, the CDR3 is TGTGCCAGTAGGGACAGGGAGGGACTTGACTATGGCTACACCTTC. It yields the protein CASRDREGLDYGYTF.

This chain joins TRBV19 and TRBJ1-5, with 9 nucleotides matching TRBD1. This CDR3 comprises 14 residues. The germline V gene encodes CDR1 LNHDA and CDR2 SQIVND (reference sequence). Germline trimming cut 4 bases from V and 9 bases from J; bases unmatched to any gene: 7. Here the CDR3 DNA reads TGTGCCAGTAGTACACTTGGACAGGGGACGCCCCAGCATTTT. As protein: CASSTLGQGTPQHF.

The chain has TRBV6-1 and TRBJ2-5; D not certain. The germline CDR1 and CDR2 sequences are MNHNS and SASEGT. The CDR3 spans 14 residues. V was shortened by 1 base and J by 6 bases, with 12 bases between the two germline ends. CDR3 sequence (DNA): TGTGCCAGCAGTGAAGTGGTGGGCCCAAAGACCCAGTACTTC. This codes for CASSEVVGPKTQYF.

The gene calls are TRBV6-5 and TRBJ1-1; D unclear. V gave up 2 bases and J gave up 4 bases, with 11 bases separating them. The CDR3 is made up of 14 amino acids. From germline, CDR1 is MNHEY and CDR2 SVGAGI. CDR3 in DNA: TGTGCCAGCAGTTACCGTGGGGAGGGCACTGAAGCTTTCTTT. Protein: CASSYRGEGTEAFF.

The chain has TRBV3-1 (or the pseudogene TRBV3-2) and TRBJ1-3; D not resolved. The germline V gene has CDR1 LGHDT and CDR2 YNNKEL (reference sequence). The CDR3 covers 13 residues. V was cut by 4 bases and J by 4 bases, with 8 bases left in between. DNA for the CDR3: TGTGCCAGCAGCCCTGGAGCGGGAAACACCATATATTTT. Its translation is CASSPGAGNTIYF.

This clone was observed once. The rearrangement joins TRBV6-5 to TRBJ2-1; D might be TRBD1 (6 bases). This CDR3 contains 13 residues. Trimming shortened V by 7 bases and J by 5 bases, and 12 bases separated the two germline ends. Germline loops: CDR1 MNHEY, CDR2 SVGAGI. CDR3 loop: CASKIGQHNEQFF. CDR3 nucleotides: TGTGCCAGCAAAATCGGACAGCACAATGAGCAGTTCTTC.